The T cell receptor (beta chain) under discussion was sequenced for a study of regulatory T cells in long-lasting Graves disease. Germline loops: CDR1 SGHAT, CDR2 FQDESV (reference sequence). CDR3 length equals 13 residues. Ten or more counts support this clonotype. What it binds is not known. Noted time point: newly diagnosed GD, antithyroid drugs for less than 3 months. RNA from PBMCs was the source of the TCR library. Both iRepertoire HTBI primers and Arm-PCR of CDR3 regions were used to build the TCR beta libraries. MiXCR, run by TCRdb on the multiplex PCR reads, gives a single entry per CDR3 protein. The table shows hundreds of thousands of distinct CDR3 sequences, with around 15% occurring only once. Overall study results and limits: Repertoires from persistent disease leaned toward TRBV28, TRBJ1-2 and TRBJ2-5.

This same sample was also taken into another study, of T cells in Graves' hyperthyroidism and ophthalmopathy.

V gene TRBV11-1 combines with J gene TRBJ2-2; D might be TRBD1 or TRBD2, each matching 6 bases. The clonotype originates from a woman aged 25 to 39 with Graves disease. Sequencing was performed on peripheral blood mononuclear cells (PBMCs), taken at new diagnosis, from a patient treated with antithyroid drugs. The CDR3: CAGGGQNTGELFF. The CDR3 DNA sequence: TGTGCTGGAGGGGGGCAGAACACCGGGGAGCTGTTTTTT. Full variable domain (missing parts from reference TRBV11-1 and TRBJ2-2): EAEVAQSPRYKITEKSQAVAFWCDPISGHATLYWYRQILGQGPELLVQFQDESVVDDSQLPKDRFSAERLKGVDSTLKIQPAELGDSAMYLCAGGGQNTGELFFGEGSRLTVL.